This T cell receptor beta chain emerged from a study of a mutant IDH1 vaccine in newly diagnosed glioma. CDR1 and CDR2 from the germline V gene are MNHEY and SMNVEV (reference sequence). Trimming cost V 5 bases and J 0 bases; bases outside gene matches: 7. The CDR3 sequence is 17 residues long. Time point given: baseline, week 1 (first vaccination visit). Sample treatment: pre-vaccination baseline after standard-of-care therapy. Measured with immunoSEQ multiplex PCR; TCRdb has only the in-frame clones, and not every one. The sample contains about 35,000 clones, approximately 86% of which appear only once.

This chain uses TRBV27 with TRBJ2-2, with 9 bases fitting TRBD1. The clonotype comes from a woman aged 40 to 50 with glioma. This specimen consisted of PBMCs, obtained from a glioma patient treated with radiotherapy, temozolomide or both. Written as DNA, the CDR3 is TGTGCCAGCAGTGAAACAGGGGGCATAACGAACACCGGGGAGCTGTTTTTT. Protein product: CASSETGGITNTGELFF.